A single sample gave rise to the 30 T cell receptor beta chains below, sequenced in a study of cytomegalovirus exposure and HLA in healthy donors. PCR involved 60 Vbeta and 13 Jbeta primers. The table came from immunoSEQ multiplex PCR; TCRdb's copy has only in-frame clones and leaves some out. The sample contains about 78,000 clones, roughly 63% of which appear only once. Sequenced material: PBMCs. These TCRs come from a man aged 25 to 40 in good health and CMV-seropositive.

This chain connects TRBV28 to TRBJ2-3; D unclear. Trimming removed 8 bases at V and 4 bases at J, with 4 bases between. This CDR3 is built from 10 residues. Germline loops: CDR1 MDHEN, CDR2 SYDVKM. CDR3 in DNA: TGTGCCAGCGGCCCAGATACGCAGTATTTT. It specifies CASGPDTQYF.

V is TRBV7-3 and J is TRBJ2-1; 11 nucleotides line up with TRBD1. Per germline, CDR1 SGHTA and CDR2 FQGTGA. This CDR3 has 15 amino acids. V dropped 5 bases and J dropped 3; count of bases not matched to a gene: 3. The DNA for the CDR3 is TGTGCCAGCAGCCCCGGGACAGGGGGCTACAATGAGCAGTTCTTC. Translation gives CASSPGTGGYNEQFF.

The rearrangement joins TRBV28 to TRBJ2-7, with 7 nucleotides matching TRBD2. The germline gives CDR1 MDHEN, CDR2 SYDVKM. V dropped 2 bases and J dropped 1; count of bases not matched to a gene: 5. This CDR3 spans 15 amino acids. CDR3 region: CASSLPAGLSYEQYF. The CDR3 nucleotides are TGTGCCAGCAGTTTACCAGCGGGATTATCCTACGAGCAGTACTTC.

The CDR3 DNA reads TGCGCCAGCAGTGCCGGACAGGGGGCTTCCTACGAGCAGTACTTC. As protein: CASSAGQGASYEQYF. The V and J genes are TRBV10-1 and TRBJ2-7, with TRBD1 matching over 11 bases. The ends lost 4 bases at V and 1 base at J; junction bases unmatched: 3. CDR3 length equals 15 residues. The germline CDR1 and CDR2 sequences are WNHNN and SYGVQD (reference sequence).

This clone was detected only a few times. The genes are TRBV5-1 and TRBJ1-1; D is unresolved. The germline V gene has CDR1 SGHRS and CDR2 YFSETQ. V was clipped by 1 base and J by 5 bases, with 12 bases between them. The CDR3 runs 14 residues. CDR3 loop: CASSLRGVGTEAFF. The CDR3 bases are TGCGCCAGCAGCTTGCGGGGAGTGGGAACTGAAGCTTTCTTT.

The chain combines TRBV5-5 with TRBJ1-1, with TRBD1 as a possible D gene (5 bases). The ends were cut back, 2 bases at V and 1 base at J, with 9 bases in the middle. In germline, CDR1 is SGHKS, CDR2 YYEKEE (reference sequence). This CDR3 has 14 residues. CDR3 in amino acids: CASSFGGTNTEAFF. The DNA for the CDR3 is TGTGCCAGCAGCTTTGGGGGGACGAACACTGAAGCTTTCTTT.

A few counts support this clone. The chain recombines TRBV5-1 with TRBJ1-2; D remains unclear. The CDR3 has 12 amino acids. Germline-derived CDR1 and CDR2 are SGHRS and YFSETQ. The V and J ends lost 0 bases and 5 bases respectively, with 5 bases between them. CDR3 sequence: CASSLDQYGYTF. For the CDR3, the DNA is TGCGCCAGCAGCTTGGATCAATATGGCTACACCTTC.

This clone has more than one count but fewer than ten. The CDR3 DNA reads as TGTGCCAGCAGGACCGGGACAGGGTTCCTAAACACCATATATTTT. This codes for CASRTGTGFLNTIYF. The chain combines TRBV6-5 with TRBJ1-3, with TRBD1 matching 9 bases. Losses at the gene ends were 6 bases for V and 6 bases for J; bases not matched to a gene: 9. CDR1 and CDR2 from the germline V gene are MNHEY and SVGAGI. The CDR3 totals 15 residues.

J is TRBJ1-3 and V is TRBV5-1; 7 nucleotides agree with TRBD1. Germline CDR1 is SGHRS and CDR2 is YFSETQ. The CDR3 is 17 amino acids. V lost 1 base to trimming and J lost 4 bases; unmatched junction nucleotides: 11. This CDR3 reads CASSLWGTASSGNTIYF. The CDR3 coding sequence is TGCGCCAGCAGCTTGTGGGGGACAGCCTCGTCGGGAAACACCATATATTTT. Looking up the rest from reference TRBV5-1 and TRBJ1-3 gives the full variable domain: KAGVTQTPRYLIKTRGQQVTLSCSPISGHRSVSWYQQTPGQGLQFLFEYFSETQRNKGNFPGRFSGRQFSNSRSEMNVSTLELGDSALYLCASSLWGTASSGNTIYFGEGSWLTVV.

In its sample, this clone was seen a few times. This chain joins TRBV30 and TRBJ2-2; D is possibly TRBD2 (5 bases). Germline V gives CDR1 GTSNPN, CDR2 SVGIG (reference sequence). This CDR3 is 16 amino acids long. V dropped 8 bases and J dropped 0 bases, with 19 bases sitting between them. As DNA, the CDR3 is TGTGCCGCCAGACGGGGTTTGTCCGCGAACACCGGGGAGCTGTTTTTT. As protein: CAARRGLSANTGELFF.

The CDR3 DNA is TGTGCCAGCAACCGCAGGGGTCTTAACACTGAAGCTTTCTTT. Translated, it gives CASNRRGLNTEAFF. V is TRBV28 and J is TRBJ1-1; D perhaps matches TRBD1 (6 bases). CDR3 length: 14 amino acids. The ends were cut back, 7 bases at V and 2 bases at J, with 14 bases in the middle. Germline lookup yields CDR1 MDHEN and CDR2 SYDVKM.

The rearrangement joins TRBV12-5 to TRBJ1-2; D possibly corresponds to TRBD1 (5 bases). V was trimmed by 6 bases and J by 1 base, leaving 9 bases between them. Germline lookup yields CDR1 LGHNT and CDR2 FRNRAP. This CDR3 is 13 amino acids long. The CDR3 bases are TGTGCTAGTGGCTGGACAATTAACTATGGCTACACCTTC. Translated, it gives CASGWTINYGYTF.

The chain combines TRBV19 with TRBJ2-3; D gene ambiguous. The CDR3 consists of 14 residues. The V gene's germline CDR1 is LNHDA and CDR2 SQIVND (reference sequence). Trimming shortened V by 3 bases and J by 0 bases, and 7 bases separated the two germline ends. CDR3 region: CASSMVTSTDTQYF. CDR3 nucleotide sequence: TGTGCCAGTAGTATGGTGACTAGCACAGATACGCAGTATTTT.

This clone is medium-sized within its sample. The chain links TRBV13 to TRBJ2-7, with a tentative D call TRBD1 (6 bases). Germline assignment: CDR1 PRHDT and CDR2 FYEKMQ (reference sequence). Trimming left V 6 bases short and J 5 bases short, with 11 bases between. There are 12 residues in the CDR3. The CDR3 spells CASRQGSDEQYF. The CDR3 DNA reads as TGTGCCAGCAGACAGGGTAGCGACGAGCAGTACTTC.

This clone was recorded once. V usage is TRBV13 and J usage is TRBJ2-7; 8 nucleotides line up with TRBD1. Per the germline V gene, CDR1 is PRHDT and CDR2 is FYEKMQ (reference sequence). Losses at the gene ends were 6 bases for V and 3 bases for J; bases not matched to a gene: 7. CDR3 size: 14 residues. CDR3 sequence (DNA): TGTGCCAGCAGAATTAAACAGGGGGTCTACGAGCAGTACTTC. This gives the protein CASRIKQGVYEQYF.

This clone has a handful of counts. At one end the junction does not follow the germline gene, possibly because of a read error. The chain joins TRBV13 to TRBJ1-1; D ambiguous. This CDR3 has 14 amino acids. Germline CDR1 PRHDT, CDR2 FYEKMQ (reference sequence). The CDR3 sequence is CASSLGSGITEAFF. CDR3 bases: TGTGCCAGCAGCCTAGGATCGGGGATTACTGAAGCTTTCTTT.

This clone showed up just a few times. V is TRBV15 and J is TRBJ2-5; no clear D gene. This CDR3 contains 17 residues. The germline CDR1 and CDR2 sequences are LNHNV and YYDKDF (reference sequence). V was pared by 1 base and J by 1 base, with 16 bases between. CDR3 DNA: TGTGCCACCAGCAGAGTGATTGGCGGAGCTGGCCAAGAGACCCAGTACTTC. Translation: CATSRVIGGAGQETQYF. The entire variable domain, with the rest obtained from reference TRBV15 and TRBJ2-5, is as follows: DAMVIQNPRYQVTQFGKPVTLSCSQTLNHNVMYWYQQKSSQAPKLLFHYYDKDFNNEADTPDNFQSRRPNTSFCFLDIRSPGLGDTAMYLCATSRVIGGAGQETQYFGPGTRLLVL.

The CDR3 spells CASSQDPAAGPYEQYF. The CDR3 DNA reads as TGCGCCAGCAGCCAAGATCCCGCGGCAGGGCCCTACGAGCAGTACTTC. The gene calls are TRBV4-1 and TRBJ2-7, with D tentatively TRBD1 (5 bases). CDR1 and CDR2 from the germline V gene are MGHRA and YSYEKL. V lost 0 bases to trimming and J lost 2 bases, with 14 bases between them. The length of the CDR3 is 16 residues.

The CDR3 nucleotides are TGCGCCAGCAGCTTGGCCGGACAACCCGATGAAAAACTGTTTTTT. Residues: CASSLAGQPDEKLFF. This chain uses TRBV5-1 with TRBJ1-4; possible D gene TRBD1, 5 bases. Germline V gene lookup returns CDR1 SGHRS and CDR2 YFSETQ. CDR3 length: 15 amino acids. V lost 0 bases and J 6 bases, leaving 12 bases between the germline ends.

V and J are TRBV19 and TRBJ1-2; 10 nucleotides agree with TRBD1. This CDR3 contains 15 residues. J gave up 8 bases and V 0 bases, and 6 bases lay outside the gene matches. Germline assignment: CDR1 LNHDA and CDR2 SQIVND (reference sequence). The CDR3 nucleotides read TGTGCCAGTAGTATAGATCGGGGACAGGGGCACGGCTACACCTTC. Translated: CASSIDRGQGHGYTF.

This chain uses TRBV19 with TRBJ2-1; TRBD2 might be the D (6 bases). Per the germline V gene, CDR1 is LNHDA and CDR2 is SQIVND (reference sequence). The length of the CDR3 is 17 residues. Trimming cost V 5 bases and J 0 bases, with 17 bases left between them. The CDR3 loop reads CASSDSLGGGSYNEQFF. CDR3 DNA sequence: TGTGCCAGTAGTGATTCTCTCGGGGGAGGCTCCTACAATGAGCAGTTCTTC.

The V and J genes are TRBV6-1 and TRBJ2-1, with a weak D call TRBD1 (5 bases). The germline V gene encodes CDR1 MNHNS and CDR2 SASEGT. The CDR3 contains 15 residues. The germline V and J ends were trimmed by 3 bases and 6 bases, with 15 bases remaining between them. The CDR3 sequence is CASSDSPRAANEQFF. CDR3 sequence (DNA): TGTGCCAGCAGTGATAGCCCCAGGGCGGCCAATGAGCAGTTCTTC.

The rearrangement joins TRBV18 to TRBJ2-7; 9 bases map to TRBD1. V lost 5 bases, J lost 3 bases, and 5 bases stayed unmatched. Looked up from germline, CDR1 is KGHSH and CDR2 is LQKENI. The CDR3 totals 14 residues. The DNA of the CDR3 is TGTGCCAGCTCAACTACAGGGGGCGGCTACGAGCAGTACTTC. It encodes CASSTTGGGYEQYF.

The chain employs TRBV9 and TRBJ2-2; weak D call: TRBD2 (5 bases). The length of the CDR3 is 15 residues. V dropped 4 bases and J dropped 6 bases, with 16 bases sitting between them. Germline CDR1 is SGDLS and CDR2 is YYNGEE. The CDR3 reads CASSPRREFAGELFF. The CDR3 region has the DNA TGTGCCAGCAGCCCAAGAAGGGAGTTCGCCGGGGAGCTGTTTTTT.

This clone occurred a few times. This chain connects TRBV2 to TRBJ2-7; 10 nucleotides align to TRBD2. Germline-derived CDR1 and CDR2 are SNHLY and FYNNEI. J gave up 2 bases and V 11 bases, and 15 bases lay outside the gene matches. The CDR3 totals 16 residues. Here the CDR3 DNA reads TGTGCCGCCCGGTCTAGCGGGGGCGTACCCCCCTACGAGCAGTACTTC. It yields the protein CAARSSGGVPPYEQYF.

The CDR3 spells CASSEQGAGGYTF. CDR3 in DNA: TGTGCCAGCAGTGAGCAGGGGGCGGGAGGCTACACCTTC. This chain uses TRBV2 with TRBJ1-2; 8 bases fit TRBD1. Per germline, CDR1 SNHLY and CDR2 FYNNEI. The CDR3 spans 13 residues. V was pared by 3 bases and J by 8 bases, with 5 bases of the junction left unmatched.

This CDR3 is CASSLPTGELFF. The CDR3 DNA is TGTGCCAGCAGCCTACCTACCGGGGAGCTGTTTTTT. The V call is TRBV7-9, the J call TRBJ2-2; D remains ambiguous. The germline V and J ends were trimmed by 5 bases and 5 bases, with 6 bases remaining between them. The germline V gene encodes CDR1 SEHNR and CDR2 FQNEAQ (reference sequence). The CDR3 is made up of 12 amino acids.

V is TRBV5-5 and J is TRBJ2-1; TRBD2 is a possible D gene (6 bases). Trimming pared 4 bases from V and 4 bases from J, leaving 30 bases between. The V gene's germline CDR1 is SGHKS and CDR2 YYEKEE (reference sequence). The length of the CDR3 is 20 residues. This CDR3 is CASSPDRSSARDTLYNEQFF. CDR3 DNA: TGTGCCAGCAGCCCTGATCGGTCTAGCGCCCGAGACACGTTATACAATGAGCAGTTCTTC. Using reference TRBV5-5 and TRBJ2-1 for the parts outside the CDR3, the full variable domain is DAGVTQSPTHLIKTRGQQVTLRCSPISGHKSVSWYQQVLGQGPQFIFQYYEKEERGRGNFPDRFSARQFPNYSSELNVNALLLGDSALYLCASSPDRSSARDTLYNEQFFGPGTRLTVL.

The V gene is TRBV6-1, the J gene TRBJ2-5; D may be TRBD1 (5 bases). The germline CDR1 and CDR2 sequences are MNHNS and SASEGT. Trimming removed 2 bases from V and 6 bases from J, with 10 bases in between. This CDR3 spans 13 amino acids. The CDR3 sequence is CASSEQGSKTQYF. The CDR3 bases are TGTGCCAGCAGTGAACAGGGTTCAAAGACCCAGTACTTC.

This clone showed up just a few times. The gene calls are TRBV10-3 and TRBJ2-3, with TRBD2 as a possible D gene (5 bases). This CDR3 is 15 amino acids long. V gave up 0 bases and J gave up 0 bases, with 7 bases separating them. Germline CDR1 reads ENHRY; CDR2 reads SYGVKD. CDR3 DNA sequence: TGTGCCATCAGTGAGTCGGGAGTTAGCACAGATACGCAGTATTTT. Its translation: CAISESGVSTDTQYF.